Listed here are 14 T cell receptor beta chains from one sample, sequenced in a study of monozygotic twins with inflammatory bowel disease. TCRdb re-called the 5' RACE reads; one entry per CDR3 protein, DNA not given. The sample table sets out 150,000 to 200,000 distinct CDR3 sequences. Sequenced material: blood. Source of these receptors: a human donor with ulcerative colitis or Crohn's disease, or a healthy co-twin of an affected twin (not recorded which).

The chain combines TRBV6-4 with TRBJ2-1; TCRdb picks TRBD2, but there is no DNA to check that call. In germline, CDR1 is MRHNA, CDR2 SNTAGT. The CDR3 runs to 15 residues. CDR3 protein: CASSDRGSGRVEQFF.

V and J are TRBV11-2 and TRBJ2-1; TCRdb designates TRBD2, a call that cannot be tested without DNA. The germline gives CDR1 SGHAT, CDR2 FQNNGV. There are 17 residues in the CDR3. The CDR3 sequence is CASSLRRLALTGHERFF.

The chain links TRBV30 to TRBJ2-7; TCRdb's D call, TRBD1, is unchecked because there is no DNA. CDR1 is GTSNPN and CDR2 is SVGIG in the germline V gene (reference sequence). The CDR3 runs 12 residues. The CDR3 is CACRSLSYEQYF.

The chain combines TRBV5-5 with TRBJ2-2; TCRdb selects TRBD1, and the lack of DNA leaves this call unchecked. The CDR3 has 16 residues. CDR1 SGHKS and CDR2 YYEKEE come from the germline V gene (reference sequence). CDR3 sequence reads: CASSLVGGRGTGELFF.

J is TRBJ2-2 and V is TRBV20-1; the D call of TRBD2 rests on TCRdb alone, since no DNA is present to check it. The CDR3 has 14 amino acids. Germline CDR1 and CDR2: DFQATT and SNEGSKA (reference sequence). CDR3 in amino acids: CSARLGTKTGELFF.

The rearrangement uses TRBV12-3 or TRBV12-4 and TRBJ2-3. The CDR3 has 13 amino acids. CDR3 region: CASSSSGTDTQYF.

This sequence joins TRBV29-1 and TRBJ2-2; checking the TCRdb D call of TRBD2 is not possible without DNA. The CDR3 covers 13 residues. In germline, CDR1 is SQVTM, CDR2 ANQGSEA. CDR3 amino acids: CSSSVSGSRELFF.

The CDR3 is CSADGAGGGNEQFF. The rearrangement joins TRBV20-1 to TRBJ2-1; as DNA is missing, the TRBD2 call by TCRdb cannot be tested. Germline loops: CDR1 DFQATT, CDR2 SNEGSKA (reference sequence). The CDR3 is made up of 14 amino acids.

The CDR3 loop is CSVEGRTSYEQYF. V gene TRBV29-1 combines with J gene TRBJ2-7. This CDR3 region has 13 residues. Germline CDR1 is SQVTM and CDR2 is ANQGSEA.

The CDR3 loop is CSARDLNRGDNQPQHF. This chain joins TRBV20-1 and TRBJ1-5; TCRdb proposes TRBD1, but this gene call is untestable without DNA. Germline V gives CDR1 DFQATT, CDR2 SNEGSKA (reference sequence). The CDR3 sequence is 16 residues long.

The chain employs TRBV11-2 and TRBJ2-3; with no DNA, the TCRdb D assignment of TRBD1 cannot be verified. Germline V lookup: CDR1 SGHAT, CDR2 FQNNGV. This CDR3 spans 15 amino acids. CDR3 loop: CASSSRTGGLDTQYF.

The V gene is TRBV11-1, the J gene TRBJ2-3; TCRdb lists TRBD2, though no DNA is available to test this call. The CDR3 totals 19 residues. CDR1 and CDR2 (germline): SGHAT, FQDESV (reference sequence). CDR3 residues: CASSLRGLVSGESTDTQYF.

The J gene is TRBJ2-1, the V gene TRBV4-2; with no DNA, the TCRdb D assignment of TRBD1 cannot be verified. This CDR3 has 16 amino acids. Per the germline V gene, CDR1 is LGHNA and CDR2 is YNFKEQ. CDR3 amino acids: CASSQGGAGRFNEQFF.

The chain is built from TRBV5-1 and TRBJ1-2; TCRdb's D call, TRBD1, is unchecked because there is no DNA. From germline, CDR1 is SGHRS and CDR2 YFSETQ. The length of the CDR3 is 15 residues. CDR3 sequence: CASSVELTGEGGYTF.